This section outlines one TCR beta chain sequence together with its context. Unique molecular identifiers were incorporated during preparation of the TCRbeta library. TCRdb passed the PCR reads through MiXCR, listing each CDR3 protein once. The profile shows about 610,000 distinct CDR3 sequences, over 9.5% of them singletons. The source of the sample is a study of T-cell reconstitution after alpha-beta-depleted transplantation in children. The V end lost 0 bases, the J end lost 5 bases, and 13 bases lay between the germline ends. This CDR3 contains 15 residues. Germline V gives CDR1 MNHNS, CDR2 SASEGT.

Sequenced material: PBMCs from the stem cell graft donor, taken from the stem cell graft. This receptor was obtained from a human donor who donated a stem cell graft to a child with acute myeloid leukemia. V and J are TRBV6-1 and TRBJ1-1; D might be TRBD1 (5 bases). CDR3 DNA sequence: TGTGCCAGCAGTGAAGCGCTGGGGGGTGCGACTGAAGCTTTCTTT. Translating it yields CASSEALGGATEAFF.